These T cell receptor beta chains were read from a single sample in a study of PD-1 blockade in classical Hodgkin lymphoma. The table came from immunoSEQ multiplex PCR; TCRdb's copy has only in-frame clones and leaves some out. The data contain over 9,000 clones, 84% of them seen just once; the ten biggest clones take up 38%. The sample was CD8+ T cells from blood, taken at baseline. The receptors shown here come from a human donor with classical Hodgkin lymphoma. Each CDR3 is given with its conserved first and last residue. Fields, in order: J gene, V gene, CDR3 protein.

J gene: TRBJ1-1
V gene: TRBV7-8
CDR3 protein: CASTRTGSEAFF

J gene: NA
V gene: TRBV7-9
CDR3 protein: CASSPDSFSPYEQYF

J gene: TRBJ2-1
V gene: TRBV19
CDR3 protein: CASIAGTSGTEQFF

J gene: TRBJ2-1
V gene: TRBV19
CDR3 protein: CASSALAGGTESSYNEQFF

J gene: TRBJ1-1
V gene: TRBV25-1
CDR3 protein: CASSENTNTEAFF

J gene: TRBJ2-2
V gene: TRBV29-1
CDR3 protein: CSVGEVNTGELFF

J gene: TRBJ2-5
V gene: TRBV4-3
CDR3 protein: CASSQEYRTGMRKTQYF

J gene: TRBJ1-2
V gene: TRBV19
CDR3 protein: CASSIGHLGYTF

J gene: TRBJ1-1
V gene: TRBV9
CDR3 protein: CASSGLNTEAFF

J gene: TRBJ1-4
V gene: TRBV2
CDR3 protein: CASSERAGQGANEKLFF

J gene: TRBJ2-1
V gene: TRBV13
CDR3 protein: CASSFGGGLAAGDEQFF

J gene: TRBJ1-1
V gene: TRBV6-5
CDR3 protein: CASSSLGGHTIGDAFF

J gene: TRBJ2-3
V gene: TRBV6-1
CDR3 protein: CASSEGVGSGGRTDTQYF

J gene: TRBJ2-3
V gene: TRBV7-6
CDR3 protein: CASSPLSENLGDTQYF

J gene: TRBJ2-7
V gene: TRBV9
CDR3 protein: CASSARTDEVQYF

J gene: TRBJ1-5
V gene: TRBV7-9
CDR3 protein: CASSLALGQGSNQPQHF

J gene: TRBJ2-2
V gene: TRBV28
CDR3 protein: CASSPFIGLTGELFF

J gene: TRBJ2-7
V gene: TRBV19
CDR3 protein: CASSAAGTSTYEQYF

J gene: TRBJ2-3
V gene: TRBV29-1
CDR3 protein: CSVDYVSTDTQYF

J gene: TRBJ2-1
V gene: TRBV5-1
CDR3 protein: CASSLFENNEQFF

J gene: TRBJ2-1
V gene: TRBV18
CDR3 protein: CASSPPLAGPREFF

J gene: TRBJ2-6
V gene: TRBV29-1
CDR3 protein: CSVDAGSGANVLTF

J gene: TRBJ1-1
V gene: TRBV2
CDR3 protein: CASSEASPSYTEAFF

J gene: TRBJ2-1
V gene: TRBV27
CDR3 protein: CASHPGLAAHEQFF

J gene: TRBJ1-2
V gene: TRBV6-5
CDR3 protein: CASRLTGVPYGYTF

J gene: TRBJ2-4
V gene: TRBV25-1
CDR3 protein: CASSEWGRDLQYF

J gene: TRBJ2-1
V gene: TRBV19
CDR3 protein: CASSMSLAVYNEQFF

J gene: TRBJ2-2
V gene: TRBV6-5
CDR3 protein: CASSTRNTGELFF

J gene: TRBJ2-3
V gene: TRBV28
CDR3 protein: CASSTGTSQDTQYF

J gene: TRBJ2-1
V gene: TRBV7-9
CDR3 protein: CASSSTAGGAYNEQFF

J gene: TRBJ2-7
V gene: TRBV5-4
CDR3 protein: CASSLVAGQGAYEQYF

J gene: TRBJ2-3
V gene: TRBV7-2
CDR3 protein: CASSRNYGTDTQYF

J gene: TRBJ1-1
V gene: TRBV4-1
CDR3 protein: CASSQGDRGATEAFF

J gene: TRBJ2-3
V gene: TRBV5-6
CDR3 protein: CASSLRGRDTQYF

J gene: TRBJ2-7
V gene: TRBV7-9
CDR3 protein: CASSLGYGSYEQYF

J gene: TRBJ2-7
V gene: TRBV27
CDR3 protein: CASSLSISGLEQYF

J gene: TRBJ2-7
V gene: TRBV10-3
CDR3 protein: CAISGWQGDPSYEQYF

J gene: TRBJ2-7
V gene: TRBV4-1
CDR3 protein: CASSQEWGRNYEQYF

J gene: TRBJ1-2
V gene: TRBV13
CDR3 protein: CASSLGLAGTYGYTF

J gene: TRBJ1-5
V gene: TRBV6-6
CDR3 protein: CASSYTGVGRPQHF

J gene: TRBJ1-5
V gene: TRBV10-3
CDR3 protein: CAISEPGRNQPQHF

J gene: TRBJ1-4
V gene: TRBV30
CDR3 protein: CAWSVPTVTNEKLFF